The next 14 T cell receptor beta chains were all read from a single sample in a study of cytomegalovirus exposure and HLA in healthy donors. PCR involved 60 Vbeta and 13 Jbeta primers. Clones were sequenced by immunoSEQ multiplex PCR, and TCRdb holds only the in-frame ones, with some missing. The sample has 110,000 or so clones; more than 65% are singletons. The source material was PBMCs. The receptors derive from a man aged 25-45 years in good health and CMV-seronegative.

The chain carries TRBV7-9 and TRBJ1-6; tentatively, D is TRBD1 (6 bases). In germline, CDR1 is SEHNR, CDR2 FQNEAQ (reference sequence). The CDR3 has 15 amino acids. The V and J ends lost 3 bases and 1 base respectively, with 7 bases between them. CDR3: CASSFTGSYNSPLHF. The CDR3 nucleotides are TGTGCCAGCAGCTTTACAGGGTCCTATAATTCACCCCTCCACTTT.

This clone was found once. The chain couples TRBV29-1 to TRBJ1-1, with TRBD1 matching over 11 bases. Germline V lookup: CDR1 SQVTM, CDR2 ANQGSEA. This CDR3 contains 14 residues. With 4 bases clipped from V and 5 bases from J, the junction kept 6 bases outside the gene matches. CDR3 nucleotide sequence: TGCAGCGTTGGGACAGGGGGCGTTGGGACTGAAGCTTTCTTT. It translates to CSVGTGGVGTEAFF.

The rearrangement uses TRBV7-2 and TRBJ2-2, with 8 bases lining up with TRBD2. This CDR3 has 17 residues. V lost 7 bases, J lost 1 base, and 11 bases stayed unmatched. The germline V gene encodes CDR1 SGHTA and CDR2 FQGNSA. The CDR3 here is CASIAPVSGVNTGELFF. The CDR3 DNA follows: TGTGCCAGCATCGCTCCCGTTAGCGGGGTGAACACCGGGGAGCTGTTTTTT. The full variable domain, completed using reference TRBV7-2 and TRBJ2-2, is GAGVSQSPSNKVTEKGKDVELRCDPISGHTALYWYRQSLGQGLEFLIYFQGNSAPDKSGLPSDRFSAERTGGSVSTLTIQRTQQEDSAVYLCASIAPVSGVNTGELFFGEGSRLTVL.

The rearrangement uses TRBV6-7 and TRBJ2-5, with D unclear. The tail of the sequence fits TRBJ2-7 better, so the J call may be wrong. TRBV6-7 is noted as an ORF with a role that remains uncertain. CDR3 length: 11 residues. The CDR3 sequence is CASSSLYEQYF. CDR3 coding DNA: TGTGCCAGCAGTTCCCTTTACGAGCAGTACTTC.

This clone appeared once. DNA for the CDR3: TGTGCCAGCAGCCGGGGAGAGACGCCTACCACTGAAGCTTTCTTT. This gives the protein CASSRGETPTTEAFF. This chain links TRBV5-8 with TRBJ1-1; D gene ambiguous. V lost 4 bases and J 4 bases, leaving 17 bases between the germline ends. CDR1 and CDR2 from the germline V gene are SGHTS and YDEGEE. CDR3 size: 15 residues.

CDR3 nucleotides: TGCGCCAGCAGCCAAGATCTAGGGCCTAGCGGGGGCAATGAGCAGTTCTTC. Amino acid sequence: CASSQDLGPSGGNEQFF. The chain carries TRBV4-3 and TRBJ2-1; 10 nucleotides align to TRBD2. The CDR3 length is 17 residues. The germline V gene has CDR1 LGHNA and CDR2 YSLEER. Germline trimming cut 0 bases from V and 6 bases from J; bases unmatched to any gene: 8.

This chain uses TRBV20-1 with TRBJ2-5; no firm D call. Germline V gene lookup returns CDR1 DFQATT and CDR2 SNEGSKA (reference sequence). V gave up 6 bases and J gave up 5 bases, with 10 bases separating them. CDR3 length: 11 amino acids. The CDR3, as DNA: TGCAGTGCGCCTAAACTGGAGACCCAGTACTTC. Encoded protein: CSAPKLETQYF.

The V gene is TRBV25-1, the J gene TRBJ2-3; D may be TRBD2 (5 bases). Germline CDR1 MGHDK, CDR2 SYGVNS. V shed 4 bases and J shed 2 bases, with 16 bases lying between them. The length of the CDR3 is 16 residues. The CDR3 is CASSVGDTGFTDTQYF. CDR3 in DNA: TGTGCCAGCAGTGTGGGAGACACCGGATTCACAGATACGCAGTATTTT.

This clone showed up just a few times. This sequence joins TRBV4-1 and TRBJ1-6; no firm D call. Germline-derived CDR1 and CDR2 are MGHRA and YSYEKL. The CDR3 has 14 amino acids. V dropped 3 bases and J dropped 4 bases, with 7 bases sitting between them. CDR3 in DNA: TGCGCCAGCAGCCACCACAGTTATAATTCACCCCTCCACTTT. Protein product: CASSHHSYNSPLHF.

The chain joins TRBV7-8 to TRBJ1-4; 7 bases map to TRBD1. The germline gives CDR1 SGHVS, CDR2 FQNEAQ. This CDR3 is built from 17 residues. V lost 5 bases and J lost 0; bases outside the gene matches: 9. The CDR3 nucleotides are TGTGCCAGCAGCCCCAGGGGACAGCGGGCAACTAATGAAAAACTGTTTTTT. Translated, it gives CASSPRGQRATNEKLFF.

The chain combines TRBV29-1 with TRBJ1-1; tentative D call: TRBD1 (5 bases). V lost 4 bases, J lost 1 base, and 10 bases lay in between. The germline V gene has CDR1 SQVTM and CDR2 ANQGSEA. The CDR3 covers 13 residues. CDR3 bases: TGCAGCGTTGGCCGACAGCAGAACACTGAAGCTTTCTTT. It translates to CSVGRQQNTEAFF.

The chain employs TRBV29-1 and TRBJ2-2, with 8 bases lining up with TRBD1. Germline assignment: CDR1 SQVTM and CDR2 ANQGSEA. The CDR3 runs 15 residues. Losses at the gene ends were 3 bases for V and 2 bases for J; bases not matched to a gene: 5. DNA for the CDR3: TGCAGCGTTGAGCCCGGGACAGGTAACACCGGGGAGCTGTTTTTT. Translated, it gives CSVEPGTGNTGELFF.

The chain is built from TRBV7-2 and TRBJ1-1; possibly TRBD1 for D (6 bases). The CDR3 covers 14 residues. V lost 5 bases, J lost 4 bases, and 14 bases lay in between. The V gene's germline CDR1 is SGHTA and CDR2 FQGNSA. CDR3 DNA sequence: TGTGCCAGCAGCAGCAGGGGTTCGGGCACTGAAGCTTTCTTT. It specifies CASSSRGSGTEAFF. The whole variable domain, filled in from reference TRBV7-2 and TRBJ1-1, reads GAGVSQSPSNKVTEKGKDVELRCDPISGHTALYWYRQSLGQGLEFLIYFQGNSAPDKSGLPSDRFSAERTGGSVSTLTIQRTQQEDSAVYLCASSSRGSGTEAFFGQGTRLTVV.

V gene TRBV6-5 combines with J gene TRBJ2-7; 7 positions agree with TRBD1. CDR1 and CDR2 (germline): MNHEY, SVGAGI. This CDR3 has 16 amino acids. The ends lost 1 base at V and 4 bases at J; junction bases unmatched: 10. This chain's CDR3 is CASSYYGQAPSYEQYF. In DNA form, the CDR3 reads TGTGCCAGCAGTTACTACGGACAGGCGCCAAGTTACGAGCAGTACTTC.